A single sample is the source of the 26 T cell receptor beta chains below, sequenced in a study of shared clonotypes between healthy human individuals (dated by TCRdb to about 2020). CD8 naive samples were obtained by positive selection for CCR7 among CD45RO-negative cells, yielding a CD45RA+CCR7+ population from which TemRA cells were excluded. The library was built by means of the immunoSEQ multiplex PCR assay. TCRdb obtained this table from immuneACCESS and retained in-frame rearrangements with V and J assigned. These tables miss some clones; where compared with another copy, unresolved V genes account for less than half of the shortfall, and the remainder is unexplained. The table for this sample lists 550,000 to 750,000 clones; around 90% of them were counted only once. The ten largest make up approximately 22% of the sample. Sequencing was performed on naive CD8+ T cells sorted from blood. What the cell subset or site label conveys for this sample: CD45RA+CCR7+. The receptors derive from a man aged 25 to 40 in good health.

This chain links TRBV6-5 with TRBJ1-3, with D unclear. Germline V gene data show CDR1 as MNHEY and CDR2 as SVGAGI. V gave up 7 bases and J gave up 4 bases, with 20 bases separating them. The CDR3 length is 16 residues. Written as DNA, the CDR3 is TGTGCCAGCACTTCCTCGGAGCCCGCCCGCGGAAACACCATATATTTT. It encodes CASTSSEPARGNTIYF.

The gene calls are TRBV7-9 and TRBJ2-5; TRBD1 matches at 8 bases. The CDR3 runs 14 residues. Germline V gene lookup returns CDR1 SEHNR and CDR2 FQNEAQ (reference sequence). The J segment lost 1 base and the V segment lost 5 bases, leaving 3 bases of the junction unmatched. CDR3 sequence reads: CASSTGTGQETQYF. Here the CDR3 DNA reads TGTGCCAGCAGCACCGGGACAGGCCAAGAGACCCAGTACTTC.

The rearrangement links TRBV7-9 to TRBJ2-1; possibly TRBD1 or TRBD2 for D (5 bases each). The germline CDR1 and CDR2 sequences are SEHNR and FQNEAQ (reference sequence). The V and J ends lost 2 bases and 8 bases respectively, with 22 bases between them. The CDR3 extends over 17 amino acids. CDR3 sequence reads: CASSLPTGTDRADEQFF. The CDR3, as DNA: TGTGCCAGCAGCTTACCGACCGGGACCGATAGAGCAGATGAGCAGTTCTTC.

The chain employs TRBV5-1 and TRBJ2-7, with 9 bases aligning to TRBD1. The J segment lost 3 bases and the V segment lost 3 bases, leaving 4 bases of the junction unmatched. The CDR3 runs to 14 residues. CDR1 and CDR2 (germline): SGHRS, YFSETQ. The CDR3 DNA reads TGCGCCAGCAGCTACCGGGACAGGGTCTACGAGCAGTACTTC. It yields the protein CASSYRDRVYEQYF.

This chain uses TRBV7-9 with TRBJ1-4; D gene uncertain. V was shortened by 1 base and J by 3 bases, with 9 bases between the two germline ends. Germline V lookup: CDR1 SEHNR, CDR2 FQNEAQ (reference sequence). The CDR3 has 15 amino acids. The CDR3 DNA is TGTGCCAGCAGCTTAGGAGCGGACGCTAATGAAAAACTGTTTTTT. It encodes CASSLGADANEKLFF.

To note about this clone: This same CDR3 is encoded by further DNA sequences in the sample. This chain links TRBV7-9 with TRBJ2-7, with TRBD1 identical over 10 bases. V shed 4 bases and J 3 bases; nucleotides not matched to a gene: 3. The length of the CDR3 is 14 residues. Germline V gene sequence: CDR1 SEHNR, CDR2 FQNEAQ (reference sequence). The CDR3, as DNA: TGTGCCAGCAGCTCCCGGACAGGGGGCTACGAGCAGTACTTC. Residues: CASSSRTGGYEQYF. Complete variable domain (other parts from reference TRBV7-9 and TRBJ2-7): DTGVSQNPRHKITKRGQNVTFRCDPISEHNRLYWYRQTLGQGPEFLTYFQNEAQLEKSRLLSDRFSAERPKGSFSTLEIQRTEQGDSAMYLCASSSRTGGYEQYFGPGTRLTVT.

This clone was detected once. The rearrangement uses TRBV6-5 and TRBJ2-5; 10 bases line up with TRBD2. V was clipped by 3 bases and J by 1 base; unmatched bases: 2. CDR1 and CDR2 (germline): MNHEY, SVGAGI. The length of the CDR3 is 15 residues. Written as DNA, the CDR3 is TGTGCCAGCAGTTATCGGACTAGCGGCCAAGAGACCCAGTACTTC. This translates into CASSYRTSGQETQYF.

This chain connects TRBV5-6 to TRBJ2-3; unclear D gene. Germline V gene data show CDR1 as SGHDT and CDR2 as YYEEEE. V lost 0 bases and J 2 bases, leaving 13 bases between the germline ends. CDR3 length: 16 residues. The CDR3 here is CASSLAAARNTDTQYF. The CDR3 bases are TGTGCCAGCAGCTTGGCGGCGGCCCGGAACACAGATACGCAGTATTTT.

V is TRBV7-9 and J is TRBJ1-4; 9 positions match TRBD1. The CDR3 is 16 amino acids. In germline, CDR1 is SEHNR, CDR2 FQNEAQ (reference sequence). Losses at the gene ends were 5 bases for V and 7 bases for J; bases not matched to a gene: 11. The CDR3 DNA follows: TGTGCCAGCAGCCCTCCGGGACAGGGTTTAAGTGAAAAACTGTTTTTT. Translated: CASSPPGQGLSEKLFF.

The J gene is TRBJ1-4, the V gene TRBV27; possibly TRBD1 for D (6 bases). The CDR3 has 15 residues. Trimming left V 5 bases short and J 8 bases short, with 18 bases between. Germline values: CDR1 MNHEY, CDR2 SMNVEV (reference sequence). CDR3 loop: CASSEEQGGIEKLFF. The CDR3 DNA is TGTGCCAGCAGTGAAGAACAGGGAGGGATCGAAAAACTGTTTTTT.

This sequence joins TRBV7-9 and TRBJ2-7; 7 bases fit TRBD1. Germline-derived CDR1 and CDR2 are SEHNR and FQNEAQ (reference sequence). The CDR3 length is 14 residues. The V and J ends lost 3 bases and 5 bases, in that order; junction bases with no gene match: 7. As DNA, the CDR3 is TGTGCCAGCAGCTTGGCCGGGACAGAGAACGAGCAGTACTTC. Translated: CASSLAGTENEQYF.

In the case of this clone: The identical CDR3 is also encoded by other nucleotide sequences in the sample. The CDR3 region has the DNA TGTGCCAGCAGCGTAGGTGGGTTCACTGAAGCTTTCTTT. This translates into CASSVGGFTEAFF. The J gene is TRBJ1-1, the V gene TRBV9; D gene uncertain. The CDR3 runs to 13 residues. CDR1 and CDR2 from the germline V gene are SGDLS and YYNGEE. Trimming took 0 bases from V and 4 from J, leaving 7 bases between them.

This clone appeared once. The genes are TRBV7-9 and TRBJ1-5; D may be TRBD1 (5 bases). Germline V CDR1 and CDR2: SEHNR, FQNEAQ (reference sequence). V shed 8 bases and J shed 5 bases, with 13 bases lying between them. The CDR3 runs to 13 residues. For the CDR3, the DNA is TGTGCCAGCCAGGGCGGGTGGGATCAGCCCCAGCATTTT. It encodes CASQGGWDQPQHF.

The chain uses TRBV7-8 and TRBJ2-3; weak D call: TRBD2 (5 bases). The CDR3 sequence is 16 residues long. Germline assignment: CDR1 SGHVS and CDR2 FQNEAQ. Deletions cut 5 bases from V and 0 bases from J, with 15 bases between. The CDR3 sequence: CASSPWAGGSTDTQYF. CDR3 bases: TGTGCCAGCAGCCCCTGGGCGGGCGGGAGCACAGATACGCAGTATTTT.

V usage is TRBV11-2 and J usage is TRBJ2-2; 9 bases are shared with TRBD1. V was pared by 3 bases and J by 6 bases, with 8 bases of the junction left unmatched. The CDR3 has 16 amino acids. The germline V gene encodes CDR1 SGHAT and CDR2 FQNNGV. DNA of the CDR3: TGTGCCAGCAGCTTCTATGAGGGACAGGGATCCGGGGAGCTGTTTTTT. Residues: CASSFYEGQGSGELFF.

This clone appeared once. The chain recombines TRBV4-3 with TRBJ2-2; 8 bases fit TRBD1. Germline V lookup: CDR1 LGHNA, CDR2 YSLEER. The J segment lost 6 bases and the V segment lost 1 base, leaving 10 bases of the junction unmatched. The CDR3 covers 17 residues. The CDR3 spells CASSQGAVTGVAGELFF. In nucleotides, the CDR3 is TGCGCCAGCAGCCAAGGAGCTGTGACAGGGGTCGCCGGGGAGCTGTTTTTT.

CDR3 in amino acids: CASSWGTADNEQFF. The CDR3 bases are TGTGCCAGCAGCTGGGGGACAGCTGACAATGAGCAGTTCTTC. The J gene is TRBJ2-1, the V gene TRBV5-6, with TRBD1 identical over 7 bases. CDR3 length: 14 residues. The germline gives CDR1 SGHDT, CDR2 YYEEEE. The junction had 5 bases not matched to a gene; V was cut back by 3 bases and J by 5 bases.

The chain links TRBV6-4 to TRBJ2-3; D is unclear. The CDR3 is 13 amino acids. CDR1 is MRHNA and CDR2 is SNTAGT in the germline V gene. Trimming cost V 2 bases and J 5 bases, with 8 bases left between them. The CDR3 region is CASSDGNLDTQYF. CDR3 nucleotides: TGTGCCAGCAGTGACGGCAACTTAGATACGCAGTATTTT.

This clone came up once. The V call is TRBV4-1, the J call TRBJ1-5; 9 nucleotides match TRBD1. V lost 3 bases and J lost 8; bases outside the gene matches: 8. The CDR3 extends over 15 amino acids. Germline values: CDR1 MGHRA, CDR2 YSYEKL. The CDR3 spells CASSHSTGGLKPQHF. CDR3 nucleotide sequence: TGCGCCAGCAGCCACTCGACAGGGGGTCTTAAGCCCCAGCATTTT.

This clone was detected only once. V and J are TRBV7-2 and TRBJ1-4; D might be TRBD1 (5 bases). Trimming took off 5 bases at V and 6 bases at J, with 16 bases between the two ends. The CDR3 extends over 15 amino acids. The V gene's germline CDR1 is SGHTA and CDR2 FQGNSA. The CDR3 spells CASSLIDSLYEKLFF. Here the CDR3 DNA reads TGTGCCAGCAGCCTTATCGACAGCCTATATGAAAAACTGTTTTTT.

The CDR3 reads CASSWGSSYEQYF. The CDR3 nucleotides read TGTGCCAGCTCATGGGGATCCTCCTACGAGCAGTACTTC. V is TRBV18 and J is TRBJ2-7; D gene ambiguous. The CDR3 totals 13 residues. Germline loops: CDR1 KGHSH, CDR2 LQKENI. Trimming took 5 bases from V and 0 from J, leaving 8 bases between them.

Concerning this clone: Other DNA sequences from this sample encode an identical CDR3 as well. V is TRBV27 and J is TRBJ2-1, with D possibly matching TRBD2 (5 bases). This CDR3 is built from 14 residues. The V gene lost 3 bases and the J gene lost 2 bases, with 8 bases spanning the gap. Germline lookup yields CDR1 MNHEY and CDR2 SMNVEV (reference sequence). The CDR3 region is CASSFRGAYNEQFF. CDR3 coding DNA: TGTGCCAGCAGTTTTCGGGGTGCCTACAATGAGCAGTTCTTC.

The gene calls are TRBV5-1 and TRBJ2-7, with D possibly being TRBD1 or TRBD2 (5 bases each). Germline CDR1 reads SGHRS; CDR2 reads YFSETQ. The CDR3 consists of 13 residues. V gave up 2 bases and J gave up 5 bases, with 11 bases separating them. In DNA, the CDR3 is TGCGCCAGCAGCTTTGAGGGGCCCGACGAGCAGTACTTC. This codes for CASSFEGPDEQYF.

The gene calls are TRBV20-1 and TRBJ1-1; no clear D. The length of the CDR3 is 10 residues. Germline CDR1 is DFQATT and CDR2 is SNEGSKA (reference sequence). V was pared by 6 bases and J by 4 bases, with 6 bases between. The CDR3 DNA is TGCAGTGCCGGAGTCACTGAAGCTTTCTTT. This sequence encodes CSAGVTEAFF.

The chain couples TRBV9 to TRBJ2-7, with 9 bases lining up with TRBD1. V was clipped by 4 bases and J by 3 bases; unmatched bases: 5. Germline values: CDR1 SGDLS, CDR2 YYNGEE. This CDR3 comprises 14 residues. DNA of the CDR3: TGTGCCAGCAGCCTAGGGGGACAGGGCTACGAGCAGTACTTC. Translation gives CASSLGGQGYEQYF.

On this clone: This same CDR3 is encoded by further DNA sequences in the sample. This chain connects TRBV7-6 to TRBJ2-1; D uncertain. The germline V gene has CDR1 SGHVS and CDR2 FNYEAQ. The V end was cut by 1 base, the J end by 0 bases, with 7 bases between. The CDR3 runs 15 residues. The CDR3, as DNA: TGTGCCAGCAGCTTAGAGGGTGGCTCCTACAATGAGCAGTTCTTC. It codes for CASSLEGGSYNEQFF.